This TCR beta chain was identified in a study of blood T cell repertoires in COVID-19. Cohort allocation depended upon clinical history that participants reported. Someone with COVID-19 had been met by exposed participants within 2 weeks before study entry. Under the authors' procedure: Amplification from reference gene primers served as the basis for estimated nucleated cell counts. Using immunoSEQ multiplex PCR, the repertoire was profiled, and TCRdb retains in-frame clones only, with some absent. D and trimming come from the DNA, and the V and J calls and clone size come from that table. The profile shows under 450,000 clones, approximately 89% of them singletons. V was clipped by 4 bases and J by 4 bases; unmatched bases: 7. This CDR3 has 14 residues. Germline loops: CDR1 SGHNT, CDR2 YYREEE (reference sequence).

V is TRBV5-4 and J is TRBJ2-7; the match to TRBD1 covers 8 bases. The source of this sequence is a woman between 40 and 55 years old who had been exposed to COVID-19. Sequencing used PBMCs or T cells enriched from blood (not recorded which). The CDR3 DNA sequence: TGTGCCAGCAGCCGAGGACAGGGACGATACGAGCAGTACTTC. This gives the protein CASSRGQGRYEQYF.